This T cell receptor beta chain was sequenced in a study of blood T cell repertoires in COVID-19. CDR3 length: 13 residues. Germline V gene lookup returns CDR1 WSHSY and CDR2 SAAADI. V lost 8 bases and J lost 8; bases outside the gene matches: 5. Assay used: immunoSEQ multiplex PCR; TCRdb lists only in-frame clones, some missing. The sample lists 100,000 to 150,000 clones; roughly four fifths were seen once. This rearrangement joins TRBV10-2 to TRBJ2-1; 11 nucleotides align to TRBD2. This TCR was sampled from a man between 60 and 75 years old with acute or convalescent COVID-19. Sequencing input: peripheral blood. Here the CDR3 reads CASDSGGADEQFF. The CDR3 DNA is TGCGCCAGCGATAGCGGGGGGGCCGATGAGCAGTTCTTC.